What follows describes a single T cell receptor beta chain. Its target antigen remains unknown. No base quality values were provided; no much bigger clone lies one nucleotide off. Participants in the prospective study were enrolled through a virtual design, were aged 18 to 89 years, and lived in roughly 26 United States geographic areas. In the prospective study, participants were assigned to cohorts based on the clinical history participants reported in a screening survey and a study questionnaire. Recovered participants in ImmuneRACE Cohort 3 were defined as having two consecutive negative NP/OP PCR tests, clearance from a healthcare professional, or resolution of symptoms. In the prospective study, whole blood, serum and a nasopharyngeal or oropharyngeal swab were collected from each participant by mobile phlebotomists. Over a roughly 2-month period, participants in the prospective study had the option of providing additional blood draws and questionnaires. Before DNA extraction, prospective study blood samples were shipped either frozen or at room temperature.

Per the germline V gene, SGHDT is the CDR1 and YYEEEE is the CDR2. The junction carries 9 bases between V and J, which are trimmed by 1 base and 1 base respectively. Inclusive of the bounding cysteine and phenylalanine, the CDR3 is 15 residues long. The sequence is cut down to CDR3 DNA, 45 bases in frame from base 1. TCRbeta CDR3 regions were amplified from genomic DNA using the immunoSEQ Assay, a bias-controlled multiplex PCR. In the paper's pipeline: Nucleated cell counts per sample were estimated from amplification of reference gene primers within the assay. To quantify the absolute abundance of each unique TCRbeta CDR3 rearrangement, sequence reads were collapsed and filtered. For each sample, productive Simpson clonality was calculated by taking the square root of Simpson's diversity index across productive rearrangements. This is the immuneACCESS table as TCRdb keeps it, with only in-frame sequences that have V and J called. A part of the clones is gone; compared with another copy, unresolved V genes explain less than half, and the rest is unexplained. The V and J calls and the clone size are those of that table, but D and trimming were determined from the DNA. This sample comprises roughly 330,000 clones, about 85% of them detected only once. Clones ranked in the top ten supply approximately 5% of the sample.

The sample comes from a study of blood T cell repertoires in COVID-19 (TCRdb year 2020). At the level of the whole study: Samples from collaborators originated in the United States, Italy and Spain and spanned both the acute and convalescent phases of COVID-19. The prospective study material was composed of cDNA or gDNA derived from T cells, B-cell-depleted T cells, or PBMCs. Deeply sampled blood TCRbeta repertoires from subjects exposed to, actively infected with, or recovered from COVID-19 were included in the dataset. The repertoires were released in a freely available public database meant as a resource for research on the immune response to SARS-CoV-2. The samples were drawn from two sources: the first 160 participants of the ongoing ImmuneRACE study, and 1,000 to 1,500 subjects contributed by 6 global collaborators. A de-identified subject ID, COVID-19 status, age in years and sex were almost always included in the sample metadata. Where available, HLA class I and class II types were taken from metadata supplied by the sample provider and were not determined by assay-based typing.

Here is what the overall study found, with its caveats: Clinical and demographic metadata were provided uncurated, with the amount varying by source and participant.

The chain couples TRBV5-6 to TRBJ1-3; the D gene is not confidently resolved. Sequenced: PBMCs or T cells enriched from blood (not recorded which). This clonotype originated in a woman in her 30s who had recovered from COVID-19. CDR3 loop: CASSLSGGSGNTIYF. At the DNA level, the sequence is TGTGCCAGCAGCTTGAGTGGAGGATCTGGAAACACCATATATTTT.